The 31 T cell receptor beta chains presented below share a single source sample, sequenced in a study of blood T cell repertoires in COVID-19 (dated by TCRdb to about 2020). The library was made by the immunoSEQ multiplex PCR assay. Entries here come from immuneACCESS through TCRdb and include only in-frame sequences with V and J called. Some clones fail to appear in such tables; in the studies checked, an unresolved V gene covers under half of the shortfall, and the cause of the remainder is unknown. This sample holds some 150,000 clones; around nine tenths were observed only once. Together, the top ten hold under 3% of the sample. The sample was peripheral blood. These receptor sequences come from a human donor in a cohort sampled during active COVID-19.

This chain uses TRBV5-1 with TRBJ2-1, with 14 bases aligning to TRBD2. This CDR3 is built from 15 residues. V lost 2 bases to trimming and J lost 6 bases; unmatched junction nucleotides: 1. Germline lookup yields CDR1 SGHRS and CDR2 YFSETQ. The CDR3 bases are TGCGCCAGCAGCTTTGGGACTAGCGGGAGCAATGAGCAGTTCTTC. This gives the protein CASSFGTSGSNEQFF.

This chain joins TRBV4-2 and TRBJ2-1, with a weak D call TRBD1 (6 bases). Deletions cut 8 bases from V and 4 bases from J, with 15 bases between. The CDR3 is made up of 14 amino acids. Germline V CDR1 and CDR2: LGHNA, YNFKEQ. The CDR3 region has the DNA TGTGCCAGCTCCAGGGACACCGGGTACAATGAGCAGTTCTTC. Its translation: CASSRDTGYNEQFF.

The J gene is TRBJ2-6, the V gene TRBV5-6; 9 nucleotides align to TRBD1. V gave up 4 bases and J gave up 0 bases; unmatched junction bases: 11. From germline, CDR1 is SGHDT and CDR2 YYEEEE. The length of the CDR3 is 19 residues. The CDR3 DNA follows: TGTGCCAGCAGCCCATTAACAGGGGGCAGTGGCTCTGGGGCCAACGTCCTGACTTTC. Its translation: CASSPLTGGSGSGANVLTF.

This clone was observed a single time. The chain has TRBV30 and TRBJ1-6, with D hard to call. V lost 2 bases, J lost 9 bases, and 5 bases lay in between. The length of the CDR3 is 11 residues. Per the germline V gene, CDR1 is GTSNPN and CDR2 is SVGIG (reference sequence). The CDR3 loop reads CAWSSGSPLHF. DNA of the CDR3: TGTGCCTGGAGTTCAGGTTCACCCCTCCACTTT.

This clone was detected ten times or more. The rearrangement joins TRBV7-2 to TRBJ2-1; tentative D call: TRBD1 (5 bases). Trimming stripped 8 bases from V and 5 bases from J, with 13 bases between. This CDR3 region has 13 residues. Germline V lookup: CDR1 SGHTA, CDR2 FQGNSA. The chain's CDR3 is CASSWTDNNEQFF. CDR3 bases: TGTGCCAGCTCCTGGACGGACAACAATGAGCAGTTCTTC.

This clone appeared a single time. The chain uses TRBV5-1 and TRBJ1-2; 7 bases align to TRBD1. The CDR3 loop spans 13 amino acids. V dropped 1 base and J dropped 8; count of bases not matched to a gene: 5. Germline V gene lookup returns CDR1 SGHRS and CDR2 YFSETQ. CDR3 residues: CASSLKGGPGYTF. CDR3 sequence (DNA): TGCGCCAGCAGCTTGAAAGGGGGCCCCGGCTACACCTTC.

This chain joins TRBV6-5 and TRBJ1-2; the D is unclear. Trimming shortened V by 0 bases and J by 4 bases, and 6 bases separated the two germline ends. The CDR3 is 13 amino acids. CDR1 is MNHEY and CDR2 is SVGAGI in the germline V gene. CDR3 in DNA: TGTGCCAGCAGTTACTCGAACAGCTATGGCTACACCTTC. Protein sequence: CASSYSNSYGYTF.

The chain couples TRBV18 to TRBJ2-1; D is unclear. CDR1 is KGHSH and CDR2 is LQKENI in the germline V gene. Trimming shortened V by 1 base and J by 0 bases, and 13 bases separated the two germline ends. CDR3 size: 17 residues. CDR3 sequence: CASSPRQALSSYNEQFF. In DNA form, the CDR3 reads TGTGCCAGCTCACCACGTCAGGCGCTAAGCTCCTACAATGAGCAGTTCTTC.

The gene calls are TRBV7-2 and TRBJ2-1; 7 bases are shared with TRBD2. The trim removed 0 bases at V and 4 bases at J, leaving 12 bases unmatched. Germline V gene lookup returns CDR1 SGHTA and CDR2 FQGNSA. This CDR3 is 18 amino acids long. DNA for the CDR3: TGTGCCAGCAGCTTAGCAAGCCGGGGGAGGGCGGAATACAATGAGCAGTTCTTC. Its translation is CASSLASRGRAEYNEQFF.

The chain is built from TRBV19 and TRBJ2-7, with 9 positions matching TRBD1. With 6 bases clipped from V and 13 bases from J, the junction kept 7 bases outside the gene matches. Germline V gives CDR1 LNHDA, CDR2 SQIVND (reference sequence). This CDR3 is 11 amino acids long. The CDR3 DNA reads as TGTGCCAGTAGACAGGGGGCGATCCCCTACTTC. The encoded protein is CASRQGAIPYF.

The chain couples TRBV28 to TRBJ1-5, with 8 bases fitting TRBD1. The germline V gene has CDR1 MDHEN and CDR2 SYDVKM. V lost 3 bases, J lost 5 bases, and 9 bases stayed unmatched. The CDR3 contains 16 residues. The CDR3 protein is CASSLGPGTGDQPQHF. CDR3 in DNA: TGTGCCAGCAGTTTGGGGCCTGGGACAGGCGATCAGCCCCAGCATTTT.

Here the CDR3 DNA reads TGTGCCAGCAGCCAGGACAGGGACGAGACCCAGTACTTC. This sequence encodes CASSQDRDETQYF. The chain recombines TRBV6-5 with TRBJ2-5, with 8 nucleotides matching TRBD1. Germline loops: CDR1 MNHEY, CDR2 SVGAGI. Trimming at V came to 6 bases and at J to 5 bases, leaving 5 bases not matched to a gene. The CDR3 loop spans 13 amino acids.

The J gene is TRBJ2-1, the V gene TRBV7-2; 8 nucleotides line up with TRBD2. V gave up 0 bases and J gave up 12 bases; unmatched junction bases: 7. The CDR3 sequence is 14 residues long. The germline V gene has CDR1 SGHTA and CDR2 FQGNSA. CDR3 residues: CASSLAGSGGRQFF. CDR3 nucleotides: TGTGCCAGCAGCTTAGCGGGGAGCGGGGGTCGGCAGTTCTTC. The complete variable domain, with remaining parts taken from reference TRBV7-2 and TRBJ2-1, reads GAGVSQSPSNKVTEKGKDVELRCDPISGHTALYWYRQSLGQGLEFLIYFQGNSAPDKSGLPSDRFSAERTGGSVSTLTIQRTQQEDSAVYLCASSLAGSGGRQFFGPGTRLTVL.

DNA of the CDR3: TGTGCCAGCAGCCCAGCCTTACGAGGCAGCAACACCGGGGAGCTGTTTTTT. Its protein product is CASSPALRGSNTGELFF. The chain employs TRBV6-2 or TRBV6-3 and TRBJ2-2; D is unclear. The CDR3 is 17 residues long. Germline V gene sequence: CDR1 MNHEY, CDR2 SVGEGT. The ends were cut back, 6 bases at V and 2 bases at J, with 19 bases in the middle.

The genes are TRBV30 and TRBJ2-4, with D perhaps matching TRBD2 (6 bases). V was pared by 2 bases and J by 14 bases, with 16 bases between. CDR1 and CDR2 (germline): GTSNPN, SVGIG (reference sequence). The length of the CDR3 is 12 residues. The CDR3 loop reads CAWSPSGSQEYF. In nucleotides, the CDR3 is TGTGCCTGGAGTCCCTCCGGGAGTCAGGAGTACTTC.

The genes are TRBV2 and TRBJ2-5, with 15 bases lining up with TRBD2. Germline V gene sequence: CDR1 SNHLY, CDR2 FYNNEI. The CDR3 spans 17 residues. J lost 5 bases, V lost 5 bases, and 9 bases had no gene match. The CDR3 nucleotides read TGTGCCAGCAGTTCCCACTCCGGACTAGCGGGAGGGGAGACCCAGTACTTC. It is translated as CASSSHSGLAGGETQYF.

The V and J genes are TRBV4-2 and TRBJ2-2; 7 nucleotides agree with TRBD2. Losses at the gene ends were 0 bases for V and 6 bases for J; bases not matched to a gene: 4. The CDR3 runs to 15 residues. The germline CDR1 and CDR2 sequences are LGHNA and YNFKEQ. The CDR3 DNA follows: TGTGCCAGCAGCCAAGATCCGGGGGGATCCGGGGAGCTGTTTTTT. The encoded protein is CASSQDPGGSGELFF.

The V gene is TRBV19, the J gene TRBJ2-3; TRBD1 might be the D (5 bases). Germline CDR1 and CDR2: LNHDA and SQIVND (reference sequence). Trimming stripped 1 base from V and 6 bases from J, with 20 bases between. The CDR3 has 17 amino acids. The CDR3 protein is CASSIGARDSPRDTQYF. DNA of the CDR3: TGTGCCAGTAGTATAGGAGCTCGAGACAGCCCCCGGGATACGCAGTATTTT.

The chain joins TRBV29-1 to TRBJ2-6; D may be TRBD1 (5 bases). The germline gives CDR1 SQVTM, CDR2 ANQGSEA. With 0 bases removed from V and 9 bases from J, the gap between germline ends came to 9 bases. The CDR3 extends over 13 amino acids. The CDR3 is CSVEDRVGNVLTF. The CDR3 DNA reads TGCAGCGTTGAAGACAGGGTGGGCAACGTCCTGACTTTC.

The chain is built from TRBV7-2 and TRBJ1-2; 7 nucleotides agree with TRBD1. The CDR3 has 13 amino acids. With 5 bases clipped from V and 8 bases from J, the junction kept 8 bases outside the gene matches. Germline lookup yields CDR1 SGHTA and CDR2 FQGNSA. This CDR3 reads CASSPGTVRGYTF. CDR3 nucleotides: TGTGCCAGCAGCCCCGGGACAGTAAGAGGCTACACCTTC.

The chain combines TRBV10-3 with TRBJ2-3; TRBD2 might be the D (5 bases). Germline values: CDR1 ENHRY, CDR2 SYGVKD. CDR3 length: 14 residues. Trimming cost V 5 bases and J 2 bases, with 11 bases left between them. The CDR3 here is CAISWRATTDTQYF. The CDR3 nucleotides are TGTGCCATCAGTTGGCGGGCCACCACAGATACGCAGTATTTT.

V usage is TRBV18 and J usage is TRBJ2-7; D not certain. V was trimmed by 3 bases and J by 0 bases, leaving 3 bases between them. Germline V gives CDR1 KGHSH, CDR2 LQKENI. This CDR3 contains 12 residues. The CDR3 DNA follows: TGTGCCAGCTCACCCGTCTCCTACGAGCAGTACTTC. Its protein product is CASSPVSYEQYF.

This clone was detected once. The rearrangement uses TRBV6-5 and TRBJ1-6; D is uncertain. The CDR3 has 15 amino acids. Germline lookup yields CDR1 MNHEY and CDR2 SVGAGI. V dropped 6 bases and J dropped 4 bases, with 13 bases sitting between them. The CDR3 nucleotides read TGTGCCAGCAGCCCCGGAGAGACTTATAATTCACCCCTCCACTTT. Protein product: CASSPGETYNSPLHF.

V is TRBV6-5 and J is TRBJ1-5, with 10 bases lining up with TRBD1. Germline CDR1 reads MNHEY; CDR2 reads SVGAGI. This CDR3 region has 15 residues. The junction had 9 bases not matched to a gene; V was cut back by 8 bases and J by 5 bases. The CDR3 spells CASSPGQGFYQPQHF. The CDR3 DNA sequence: TGTGCCAGCTCGCCGGGACAGGGGTTTTATCAGCCCCAGCATTTT.

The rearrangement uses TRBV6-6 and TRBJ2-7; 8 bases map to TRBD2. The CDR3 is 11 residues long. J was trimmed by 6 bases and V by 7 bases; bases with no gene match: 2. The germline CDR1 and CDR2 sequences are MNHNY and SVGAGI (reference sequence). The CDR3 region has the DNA TGTGCCAGCACGGGGGGGTTCGAGCAGTACTTC. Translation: CASTGGFEQYF.

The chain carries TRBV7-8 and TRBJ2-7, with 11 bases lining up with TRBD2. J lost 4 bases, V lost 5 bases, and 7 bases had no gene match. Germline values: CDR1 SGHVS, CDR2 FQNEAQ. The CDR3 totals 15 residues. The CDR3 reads CASSPMTSGVYEQYF. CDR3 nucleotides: TGTGCCAGCAGCCCAATGACTAGCGGGGTATACGAGCAGTACTTC.

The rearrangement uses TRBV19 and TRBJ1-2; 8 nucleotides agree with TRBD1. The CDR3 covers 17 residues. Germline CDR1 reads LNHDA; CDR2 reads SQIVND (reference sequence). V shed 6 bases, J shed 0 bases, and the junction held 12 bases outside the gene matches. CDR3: CASSNRGRINPNYGYTF. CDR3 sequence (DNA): TGTGCCAGTAGCAACAGGGGGAGAATAAATCCTAACTATGGCTACACCTTC. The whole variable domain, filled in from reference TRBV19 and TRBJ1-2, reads DGGITQSPKYLFRKEGQNVTLSCEQNLNHDAMYWYRQDPGQGLRLIYYSQIVNDFQKGDIAEGYSVSREKKESFPLTVTSAQKNPTAFYLCASSNRGRINPNYGYTFGSGTRLTVV.

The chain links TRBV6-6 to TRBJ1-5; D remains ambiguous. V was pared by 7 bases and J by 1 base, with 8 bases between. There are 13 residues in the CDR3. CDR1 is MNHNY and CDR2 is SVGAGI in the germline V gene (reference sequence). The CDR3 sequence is CASTAYSNQPQHF. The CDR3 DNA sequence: TGTGCCAGCACTGCGTACAGCAATCAGCCCCAGCATTTT.

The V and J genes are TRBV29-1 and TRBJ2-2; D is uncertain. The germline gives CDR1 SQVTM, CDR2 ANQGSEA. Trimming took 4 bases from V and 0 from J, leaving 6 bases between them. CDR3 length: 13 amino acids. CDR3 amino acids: CSVGHTNTGELFF. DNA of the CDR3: TGCAGCGTTGGACATACGAACACCGGGGAGCTGTTTTTT.

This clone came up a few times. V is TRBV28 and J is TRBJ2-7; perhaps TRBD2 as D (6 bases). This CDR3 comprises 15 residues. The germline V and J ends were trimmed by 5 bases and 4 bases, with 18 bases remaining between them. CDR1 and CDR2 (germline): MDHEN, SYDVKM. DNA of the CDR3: TGTGCCAGCAGTCCCCGGGGCGCAGGGAGGTACGAGCAGTACTTC. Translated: CASSPRGAGRYEQYF.

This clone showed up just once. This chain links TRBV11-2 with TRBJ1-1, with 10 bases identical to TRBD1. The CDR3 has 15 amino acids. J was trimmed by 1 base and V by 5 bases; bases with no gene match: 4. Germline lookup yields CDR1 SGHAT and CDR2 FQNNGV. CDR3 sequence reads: CASSDRGRSNTEAFF. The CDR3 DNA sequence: TGTGCCAGCAGCGACAGGGGGCGATCGAACACTGAAGCTTTCTTT. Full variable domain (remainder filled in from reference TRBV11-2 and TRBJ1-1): EAGVAQSPRYKIIEKRQSVAFWCNPISGHATLYWYQQILGQGPKLLIQFQNNGVVDDSQLPKDRFSAERLKGVDSTLKIQPAKLEDSAVYLCASSDRGRSNTEAFFGQGTRLTVV.